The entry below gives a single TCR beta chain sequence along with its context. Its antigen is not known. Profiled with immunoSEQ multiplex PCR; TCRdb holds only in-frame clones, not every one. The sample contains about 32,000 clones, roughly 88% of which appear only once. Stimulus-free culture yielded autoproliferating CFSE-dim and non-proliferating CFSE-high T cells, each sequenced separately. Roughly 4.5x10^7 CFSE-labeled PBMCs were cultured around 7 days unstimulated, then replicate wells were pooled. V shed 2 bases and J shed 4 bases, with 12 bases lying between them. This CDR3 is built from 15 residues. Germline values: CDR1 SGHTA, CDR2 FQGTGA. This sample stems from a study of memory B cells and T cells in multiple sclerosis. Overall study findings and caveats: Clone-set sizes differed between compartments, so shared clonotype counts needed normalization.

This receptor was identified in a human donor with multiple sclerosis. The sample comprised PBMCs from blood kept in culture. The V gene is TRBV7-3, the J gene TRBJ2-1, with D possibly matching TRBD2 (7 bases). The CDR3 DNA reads TGTGCCAGCAGCTTAGACGGGGGGCTGTACAATGAGCAGTTCTTC. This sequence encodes CASSLDGGLYNEQFF.